A single sample gave rise to the 20 T cell receptor beta chains below, sequenced in a study of OX40 agonist ivuxolimab in advanced cancers. Sequencing was performed with immunoSEQ multiplex PCR; in TCRdb, only in-frame clones are kept and a portion is missing. Here the sample spans 70,000 to 80,000 clones, more than 65% being singletons. The input for sequencing was CD4+ or CD8+ T cells sorted from blood, taken in a trial of the OX40 agonist ivuxolimab. The receptors were sampled from an adult with an advanced solid tumor such as melanoma, head and neck, liver or kidney cancer.

The chain is built from TRBV10-3 and TRBJ1-1; TRBD1 aligns across 10 bases. CDR3 length: 13 residues. Trimming removed 6 bases from V and 9 bases from J; junction bases left unmatched: 7. CDR1 is ENHRY, CDR2 SYGVKD, per germline. The DNA of the CDR3 is TGTGCCATCAGGGGACAGGGGCTTCAGAAAGCTTTCTTT. This codes for CAIRGQGLQKAFF.

The chain employs TRBV18 and TRBJ1-1, with 7 bases aligning to TRBD1. From germline, CDR1 is KGHSH and CDR2 LQKENI. The CDR3 consists of 17 residues. V trimming: 6 bases; J trimming: 2 bases; junction bases outside the gene matches: 15. CDR3 protein: CASSRADRVSKNTEAFF. CDR3 in DNA: TGTGCCAGCTCTCGGGCAGACAGGGTTTCGAAAAACACTGAAGCTTTCTTT.

The rearrangement uses TRBV6-1 and TRBJ1-5; D is unclear. The CDR3 is 13 amino acids. Germline CDR1 is MNHNS and CDR2 is SASEGT. V lost 1 base, J lost 6 bases, and 7 bases lay in between. DNA of the CDR3: TGTGCCAGCAGTGAAGTGGGTTTTCAGCCCCAGCATTTT. Protein: CASSEVGFQPQHF.

The chain combines TRBV6-5 with TRBJ2-3, with 8 positions matching TRBD2. Trimming took 6 bases from V and 4 from J; bases not matched to a gene: 6. Germline CDR1 MNHEY, CDR2 SVGAGI. The CDR3 runs to 14 residues. The CDR3 sequence: CASSYGRAPDTQYF. For the CDR3, the DNA is TGTGCCAGCAGCTACGGGAGGGCCCCAGATACGCAGTATTTT.

This clone was observed a few times. The V call is TRBV18, the J call TRBJ2-7, with a tentative D call TRBD1 (5 bases). This CDR3 has 14 residues. CDR1 and CDR2 (germline): KGHSH, LQKENI. V was shortened by 2 bases and J by 0 bases, with 8 bases between the two germline ends. This CDR3 is CASSPGASSYEQYF. The CDR3 nucleotides read TGTGCCAGCTCACCAGGGGCAAGCTCCTACGAGCAGTACTTC.

V and J are TRBV5-1 and TRBJ2-7, with D possibly matching TRBD2 (5 bases). Per the germline V gene, CDR1 is SGHRS and CDR2 is YFSETQ. Trimming pared 7 bases from V and 0 bases from J, leaving 11 bases between. CDR3 length: 13 amino acids. The CDR3 loop reads CASSSGDSYEQYF. CDR3 nucleotide sequence: TGCGCCAGCTCTTCCGGGGACTCCTACGAGCAGTACTTC.

The chain joins TRBV5-1 to TRBJ2-1; D ambiguous. This CDR3 is built from 15 residues. The ends were cut back, 2 bases at V and 2 bases at J, with 11 bases in the middle. Germline-derived CDR1 and CDR2 are SGHRS and YFSETQ. CDR3: CASSLVPNTYNEQFF. CDR3 coding DNA: TGCGCCAGCAGCTTAGTTCCGAATACCTACAATGAGCAGTTCTTC. The full variable domain, its missing parts supplied by reference TRBV5-1 and TRBJ2-1, is KAGVTQTPRYLIKTRGQQVTLSCSPISGHRSVSWYQQTPGQGLQFLFEYFSETQRNKGNFPGRFSGRQFSNSRSEMNVSTLELGDSALYLCASSLVPNTYNEQFFGPGTRLTVL.

The chain links TRBV2 to TRBJ2-1; 7 bases are a match to TRBD2. CDR1 SNHLY and CDR2 FYNNEI come from the germline V gene. With 5 bases clipped from V and 0 bases from J, the junction kept 7 bases outside the gene matches. This CDR3 has 16 amino acids. For the CDR3, the DNA is TGTGCCAGCAGTTCGAGACTAGCCATCTCCTACAATGAGCAGTTCTTC. Protein product: CASSSRLAISYNEQFF.

This chain joins TRBV27 and TRBJ2-1; TRBD2 agrees at 11 bases. This CDR3 contains 16 residues. Germline CDR1 reads MNHEY; CDR2 reads SMNVEV (reference sequence). V lost 7 bases and J lost 6; bases outside the gene matches: 11. CDR3 nucleotide sequence: TGTGCCAGCACAAAGATAGCGGGGGGGCGGGGCAATGAGCAGTTCTTC. It is translated as CASTKIAGGRGNEQFF.

This chain links TRBV9 with TRBJ1-1; D is unclear. The germline V gene encodes CDR1 SGDLS and CDR2 YYNGEE. The CDR3 is 15 amino acids. V was trimmed by 0 bases and J by 0 bases, leaving 9 bases between them. The CDR3 here is CASSVASGLNTEAFF. In DNA form, the CDR3 reads TGTGCCAGCAGCGTAGCGAGTGGCCTGAACACTGAAGCTTTCTTT.

V usage is TRBV10-3 and J usage is TRBJ2-1, with 10 bases matching TRBD2. V lost 3 bases, J lost 5 bases, and 28 bases stayed unmatched. Germline V gene data show CDR1 as ENHRY and CDR2 as SYGVKD. The CDR3 contains 23 residues. The CDR3 DNA follows: TGTGCCATCAGTGATAATCCGGGACGGGAGACTAGCGGGCCCGTTACACGAAACAATGAGCAGTTCTTC. It codes for CAISDNPGRETSGPVTRNNEQFF.

This clone was observed once. This sequence joins TRBV7-2 and TRBJ2-1, with 8 bases that match TRBD1. The CDR3 loop spans 16 amino acids. V shed 5 bases and J 3 bases; nucleotides not matched to a gene: 9. Germline V gene data show CDR1 as SGHTA and CDR2 as FQGNSA. The CDR3 DNA follows: TGTGCCAGCAGCCCACCGGGACAGGCCCTCTACAATGAGCAGTTCTTC. This translates into CASSPPGQALYNEQFF.

This clone was counted once. The CDR3 here is CASSPLTGPNSPLHF. The CDR3 DNA follows: TGTGCCAGCAGTCCCCTGACAGGTCCTAATTCACCCCTCCACTTT. The chain links TRBV6-1 to TRBJ1-6; tentative D call: TRBD1 (6 bases). This CDR3 spans 15 amino acids. Germline V CDR1 and CDR2: MNHNS, SASEGT. V lost 5 bases to trimming and J lost 6 bases, with 14 bases between them.

The rearrangement uses TRBV7-8 and TRBJ1-4; 9 positions agree with TRBD1. CDR1 is SGHVS, CDR2 FQNEAQ, per germline. V lost 5 bases and J lost 7; bases outside the gene matches: 8. The CDR3 is 15 amino acids. The CDR3 protein is CASSIPRTGVEKLFF. In DNA, the CDR3 is TGTGCCAGCAGCATACCCAGGACAGGGGTTGAAAAACTGTTTTTT.

This chain joins TRBV5-1 and TRBJ2-7, with TRBD1 matching 9 bases. CDR1 and CDR2 (germline): SGHRS, YFSETQ. Trimming at V came to 4 bases and at J to 10 bases, leaving 9 bases not matched to a gene. This CDR3 comprises 13 residues. The CDR3 coding sequence is TGCGCCAGCAGCCAACCGGGACAGGGTATTCAGTACTTC. Translation: CASSQPGQGIQYF.

V usage is TRBV19 and J usage is TRBJ2-2, with 8 bases lining up with TRBD1. The CDR3 sequence is 15 residues long. Germline CDR1 LNHDA, CDR2 SQIVND (reference sequence). Unmatched junction bases numbered 4, after V lost 7 bases and J lost 0 bases. The CDR3 protein is CASTRTGPNTGELFF. CDR3 nucleotides: TGTGCCAGTACGAGGACAGGGCCGAACACCGGGGAGCTGTTTTTT.

The chain recombines TRBV19 with TRBJ1-4, with TRBD1 matching over 8 bases. The CDR3 contains 14 residues. Germline loops: CDR1 LNHDA, CDR2 SQIVND (reference sequence). Germline trimming cut 7 bases from V and 8 bases from J; bases unmatched to any gene: 9. The CDR3 here is CASMSRTGNEKLFF. CDR3 DNA: TGTGCCAGTATGTCCCGGACAGGGAACGAAAAACTGTTTTTT.

The chain joins TRBV7-2 to TRBJ2-2, with D hard to call. CDR1 and CDR2 from the germline V gene are SGHTA and FQGNSA. V lost 3 bases, J lost 4 bases, and 6 bases lay in between. CDR3 size: 13 residues. The CDR3 coding sequence is TGTGCCAGCAGCTTCTTGTCCACCGGGGAGCTGTTTTTT. Translation gives CASSFLSTGELFF.

V is TRBV4-1 and J is TRBJ2-3; the D gene is possibly TRBD2 (5 bases). This CDR3 region has 14 residues. The V and J ends lost 5 bases and 4 bases respectively, with 13 bases between them. The germline gives CDR1 MGHRA, CDR2 YSYEKL. CDR3 nucleotides: TGCGCCAGCAGCGAGGGTTACCTGGCAGATACGCAGTATTTT. Protein sequence: CASSEGYLADTQYF.

The V call is TRBV10-3, the J call TRBJ1-2; 8 bases agree with TRBD1. CDR3 length equals 15 residues. Germline V CDR1 and CDR2: ENHRY, SYGVKD. The ends lost 2 bases at V and 6 bases at J; junction bases unmatched: 8. The CDR3 here is CAISERTGRSDGYTF. DNA for the CDR3: TGTGCCATCAGTGAGAGGACAGGGAGGTCGGATGGCTACACCTTC.